This T cell receptor beta chain is from a study of blood T cells in healthy people across ages. Germline-derived CDR1 and CDR2 are SEHNR and FQNEAQ (reference sequence). The CDR3 is 15 amino acids. J lost 0 bases, V lost 7 bases, and 5 bases had no gene match. The second PCR ran about 6 to 12 cycles with a sample-barcoded 5' primer and J-beta primers. One entry per CDR3 protein results from TCRdb running MiXCR on the 5' RACE reads. The table lists 1.5 million to 1.9 million distinct CDR3 sequences, roughly 43% of them singletons. The gene calls are TRBV7-9 and TRBJ1-3; 8 bases are a match to TRBD1. The sequencing input was blood. This clonotype was obtained from a woman in her late teens or twenties in good health. The CDR3 is CASTTGGYSGNTIYF. The CDR3 DNA is TGTGCCAGCACTACAGGGGGTTACTCTGGAAACACCATATATTTT.